This TCR beta chain stems from a study of cytomegalovirus exposure and HLA in healthy donors. Study-level findings and limits: Among TCR beta chains, those listed as cytomegalovirus-associated numbered about 160. It was reported that the classifier diagnosed cytomegalovirus status with high specificity and sensitivity in both the original and validation cohorts.

CDR1 and CDR2 from the germline V gene are KGHSH and LQKENI. Between the trimmed V and J ends, which lost 6 bases and 4 bases, there was a span of 18 bases. The CDR3 totals 15 residues. The table came from immunoSEQ multiplex PCR; TCRdb's copy has only in-frame clones and leaves some out. Of fewer than 150,000 clones in the sample, almost 90% were seen once. This clone was recorded a few times. The antigen is undetermined. The sample consisted of PBMCs. V gene TRBV18 combines with J gene TRBJ1-1; D not resolved. The sequence derives from a man aged 25-45 years in good health and CMV-seronegative. The CDR3 region is CASSPSLGRLTEAFF. CDR3 sequence (DNA): TGTGCCAGCTCGCCGAGTCTCGGTAGACTCACTGAAGCTTTCTTT.